A single sample is the source of the 27 T cell receptor beta chains below, sequenced in a study of beta chain features in type 1 diabetes. The isolated RNA, all of it, was reverse transcribed, so expressed TCRB transcripts were what got sequenced. The assay was immunoSEQ multiplex PCR, and TCRdb's table has in-frame clones only and misses some. The data contain hundreds of thousands of clones, over 11% of them seen just once; the ten biggest clones take up under 0.04%. Sequencing was done on a sample of naive CD4+ T cells from blood. These TCRs come from a man aged 30 to 45 in good health.

This clone was counted a few times. This rearrangement joins TRBV18 to TRBJ1-1, with D tentatively TRBD1 (5 bases). Looked up from germline, CDR1 is KGHSH and CDR2 is LQKENI. The CDR3 contains 14 residues. The V and J ends lost 3 bases and 2 bases respectively, with 10 bases between them. The CDR3 DNA follows: TGTGCCAGCTCACCTTTGACAGCCAACACTGAAGCTTTCTTT. It is translated as CASSPLTANTEAFF. The full variable domain, its missing parts supplied by reference TRBV18 and TRBJ1-1, is NAGVMQNPRHLVRRRGQEARLRCSPMKGHSHVYWYRQLPEEGLKFMVYLQKENIIDESGMPKERFSAEFPKEGPSILRIQQVVRGDSAAYFCASSPLTANTEAFFGQGTRLTVV.

The chain combines TRBV14 with TRBJ2-3; D not certain. Germline V gene data show CDR1 as SGHDN and CDR2 as FVKESK. Trimming pared 4 bases from V and 5 bases from J, leaving 10 bases between. This CDR3 spans 13 amino acids. The CDR3: CASSLGVGDTQYF. The CDR3 region has the DNA TGTGCCAGCAGCCTGGGTGTTGGAGATACGCAGTATTTT.

In this sample, this clone turned up a few times. The chain employs TRBV4-3 and TRBJ2-7, with TRBD2 identical over 8 bases. The V and J ends lost 5 bases and 3 bases, in that order; junction bases with no gene match: 6. Germline V gene lookup returns CDR1 LGHNA and CDR2 YSLEER. CDR3 length: 14 amino acids. The CDR3 nucleotides read TGCGCCAGCAGCGTTCGGGGGGGCGGCTACGAGCAGTACTTC. Its translation: CASSVRGGGYEQYF.

In this sample, this clone turned up a few times. The chain employs TRBV30 and TRBJ1-4; the D gene is possibly TRBD1 (6 bases). The ends were cut back, 5 bases at V and 6 bases at J, with 13 bases in the middle. Germline V gene sequence: CDR1 GTSNPN, CDR2 SVGIG (reference sequence). CDR3 size: 13 residues. CDR3 loop: CAWGRGFDEKLFF. CDR3 coding DNA: TGTGCCTGGGGAAGGGGGTTCGATGAAAAACTGTTTTTT.

The table lists this clone with a few counts. The V gene is TRBV7-2, the J gene TRBJ2-3; 10 bases align to TRBD2. Looked up from germline, CDR1 is SGHTA and CDR2 is FQGNSA. This CDR3 has 17 residues. V gave up 5 bases and J gave up 0 bases; unmatched junction bases: 8. CDR3 sequence reads: CASSLGLASRSTDTQYF. The CDR3 DNA reads as TGTGCCAGCAGCCTGGGACTAGCGAGCCGTAGCACAGATACGCAGTATTTT.

This clone was detected a few times. V is TRBV18 and J is TRBJ2-1, with TRBD1 identical over 7 bases. J gave up 10 bases and V 6 bases, and 12 bases lay outside the gene matches. The CDR3 covers 14 residues. Germline V lookup: CDR1 KGHSH, CDR2 LQKENI. The DNA of the CDR3 is TGTGCCAGCTCCTACGAAAACAGGGGTAGCGAGCAGTTCTTC. Translated, it gives CASSYENRGSEQFF.

This clone was recorded a few times. The chain combines TRBV25-1 with TRBJ2-7; 10 nucleotides agree with TRBD1. The J segment lost 6 bases and the V segment lost 7 bases, leaving 9 bases of the junction unmatched. Germline CDR1 MGHDK, CDR2 SYGVNS. This CDR3 has 14 amino acids. CDR3 region: CASNPRTGGSEQYF. CDR3 DNA: TGTGCCAGCAACCCACGGACAGGGGGTTCCGAGCAGTACTTC.

The genes are TRBV11-3 and TRBJ2-4; D ambiguous. The CDR3 runs 13 residues. V lost 3 bases and J lost 0, with 3 bases in between. CDR1 and CDR2 from the germline V gene are SGHNT and YENEEA. CDR3 protein: CASSFLAKNIQYF. The CDR3 bases are TGTGCCAGCAGCTTTTTAGCCAAAAACATTCAGTACTTC.

Comments on this clone: One end of the junction does not line up with germline, which may come from a read error. The chain recombines TRBV19 with TRBJ2-7; D remains unclear. Germline values: CDR1 LNHDA, CDR2 SQIVND (reference sequence). The CDR3 loop spans 14 amino acids. The CDR3 loop is CASRIDLSSYEQYF. In DNA, the CDR3 is TGTGCCAGTAGGATAGATCTTTCCTCCTACGAGCAGTACTTC.

The genes are TRBV5-1 and TRBJ2-3; 8 nucleotides agree with TRBD2. Germline-derived CDR1 and CDR2 are SGHRS and YFSETQ. This CDR3 comprises 16 residues. V was pared by 3 bases and J by 1 base, with 7 bases of the junction left unmatched. The CDR3: CASSWARGGRTDTQYF. CDR3 in DNA: TGCGCCAGCAGCTGGGCCCGCGGGGGGCGCACAGATACGCAGTATTTT. Full variable domain (remainder filled in from reference TRBV5-1 and TRBJ2-3): KAGVTQTPRYLIKTRGQQVTLSCSPISGHRSVSWYQQTPGQGLQFLFEYFSETQRNKGNFPGRFSGRQFSNSRSEMNVSTLELGDSALYLCASSWARGGRTDTQYFGPGTRLTVL.

This clone has more than one count but fewer than ten. The V gene is TRBV10-3, the J gene TRBJ1-2, with D possibly matching TRBD1 (6 bases). The germline CDR1 and CDR2 sequences are ENHRY and SYGVKD. The CDR3 contains 15 residues. Trimming pared 3 bases from V and 4 bases from J, leaving 15 bases between. The CDR3 region has the DNA TGTGCCATCAGTGACCCAAGGGGGAGTGGCTATGGCTACACCTTC. Amino acid sequence: CAISDPRGSGYGYTF.

This clone was detected only a few times. The V and J genes are TRBV30 and TRBJ1-1; D is perhaps TRBD1 (6 bases). This CDR3 has 12 amino acids. With 4 bases removed from V and 10 bases from J, the gap between germline ends came to 16 bases. Germline CDR1 GTSNPN, CDR2 SVGIG (reference sequence). The CDR3 is CAWNREEHRAFF. The CDR3 DNA reads TGTGCCTGGAACAGGGAGGAACATCGAGCTTTCTTT.

This rearrangement joins TRBV25-1 to TRBJ2-7, with 10 positions matching TRBD1. The germline gives CDR1 MGHDK, CDR2 SYGVNS. This CDR3 comprises 15 residues. V shed 2 bases, J shed 3 bases, and the junction held 4 bases outside the gene matches. The CDR3 nucleotides are TGTGCCAGCAGTGAAGGGACAGGGGTCCTCTACGAGCAGTACTTC. Its protein product is CASSEGTGVLYEQYF.

The rearrangement uses TRBV15 and TRBJ2-7, with D hard to call. V was pared by 1 base and J by 3 bases, with 16 bases between. This CDR3 has 16 residues. Germline lookup yields CDR1 LNHNV and CDR2 YYDKDF (reference sequence). CDR3 sequence (DNA): TGTGCCACCAGCAGAGTGGGCCGGACGGAAGGCTACGAGCAGTACTTC. Translated, it gives CATSRVGRTEGYEQYF.

The chain carries TRBV30 and TRBJ1-2, with D tentatively TRBD1 (6 bases). Trimming stripped 0 bases from V and 1 base from J, with 21 bases between. Looked up from germline, CDR1 is GTSNPN and CDR2 is SVGIG (reference sequence). This CDR3 has 18 residues. As DNA, the CDR3 is TGTGCCTGGAGTGTCCCTGGACAGTCCCGATACCTTAACTATGGCTACACCTTC. Its protein product is CAWSVPGQSRYLNYGYTF.

This rearrangement joins TRBV27 to TRBJ2-1, with 9 bases identical to TRBD2. The length of the CDR3 is 15 residues. Germline trimming cut 3 bases from V and 9 bases from J; bases unmatched to any gene: 9. Per germline, CDR1 MNHEY and CDR2 SMNVEV (reference sequence). The CDR3 DNA sequence: TGTGCCAGCAGTTTGCTAGCGGGGTCCACAAGTGAGCAGTTCTTC. Translating it yields CASSLLAGSTSEQFF.

The chain recombines TRBV30 with TRBJ1-1; D not certain. The CDR3 consists of 12 residues. Per germline, CDR1 GTSNPN and CDR2 SVGIG (reference sequence). Between the trimmed V and J ends, which lost 3 bases and 4 bases, there was a span of 9 bases. The CDR3 coding sequence is TGTGCCTGGAGGCCCCGGCGCACTGAAGCTTTCTTT. Residues: CAWRPRRTEAFF.

Concerning this clone: The sample has other DNA sequences that encode this CDR3 too. This sequence joins TRBV9 and TRBJ2-1, with a tentative D call TRBD2 (5 bases). There are 16 residues in the CDR3. Germline lookup yields CDR1 SGDLS and CDR2 YYNGEE. Trimming took 0 bases from V and 0 from J, leaving 10 bases between them. CDR3 sequence reads: CASSVGPGSSYNEQFF. DNA of the CDR3: TGTGCCAGCAGCGTAGGGCCGGGAAGCTCCTACAATGAGCAGTTCTTC.

The CDR3 DNA reads TGTGCCTGGAGCGGGAGTCTCAATCAGCCCCAGCATTTT. Amino acid sequence: CAWSGSLNQPQHF. This sequence joins TRBV30 and TRBJ1-5; D unresolved. This CDR3 comprises 13 residues. The germline V and J ends were trimmed by 3 bases and 3 bases, with 9 bases remaining between them. The germline V gene has CDR1 GTSNPN and CDR2 SVGIG (reference sequence).

The rearrangement uses TRBV15 and TRBJ1-2; no clear D gene. Per germline, CDR1 LNHNV and CDR2 YYDKDF (reference sequence). This CDR3 has 15 amino acids. Trimming took off 0 bases at V and 0 bases at J, with 8 bases between the two ends. This CDR3 reads CATSRDLPANYGYTF. In DNA, the CDR3 is TGTGCCACCAGCAGAGATCTCCCGGCTAACTATGGCTACACCTTC.

The gene calls are TRBV2 and TRBJ2-1; TRBD2 agrees at 9 bases. The germline V gene has CDR1 SNHLY and CDR2 FYNNEI. V lost 7 bases and J lost 9; bases outside the gene matches: 4. The CDR3 consists of 12 residues. The CDR3 DNA is TGTGCCAGCAAAGCGGGAGGAATTGAGCAGTTCTTC. Its translation is CASKAGGIEQFF.

V and J are TRBV18 and TRBJ1-1; 7 positions match TRBD1. This CDR3 is built from 17 residues. J lost 6 bases, V lost 3 bases, and 16 bases had no gene match. CDR1 and CDR2 (germline): KGHSH, LQKENI. CDR3 region: CASSPQYRDSKRAEAFF. The CDR3 DNA sequence: TGTGCCAGCTCACCGCAATACCGGGACAGCAAGCGCGCTGAAGCTTTCTTT.

This clone appeared a few times. The chain recombines TRBV5-1 with TRBJ2-3, with TRBD1 matching over 9 bases. Germline CDR1 is SGHRS and CDR2 is YFSETQ. This CDR3 contains 15 residues. V lost 4 bases to trimming and J lost 5 bases; unmatched junction nucleotides: 8. The CDR3 is CASSTNRGRIDTQYF. In DNA, the CDR3 is TGCGCCAGCAGCACCAACAGGGGGCGCATAGATACGCAGTATTTT.

This rearrangement joins TRBV29-1 to TRBJ2-3, with TRBD2 identical over 12 bases. The trim removed 1 base at V and 1 base at J, leaving 3 bases unmatched. Germline V lookup: CDR1 SQVTM, CDR2 ANQGSEA. The CDR3 consists of 16 residues. The CDR3 region is CSVEVRTSGGTDTQYF. The CDR3 nucleotides read TGCAGCGTTGAAGTCAGGACTAGCGGGGGCACAGATACGCAGTATTTT.

Written as DNA, the CDR3 is TGTGCCTGGAGTAAGGGCGTCGCTGGGGGAGTGTATGAGCAGTTCTTC. Protein sequence: CAWSKGVAGGVYEQFF. The V and J genes are TRBV30 and TRBJ2-1; D is perhaps TRBD1 or TRBD2 (5 bases each). This CDR3 is built from 16 residues. Trimming pared 2 bases from V and 8 bases from J, leaving 22 bases between. Germline loops: CDR1 GTSNPN, CDR2 SVGIG (reference sequence).

The V gene is TRBV9, the J gene TRBJ1-4; 8 positions match TRBD1. CDR3 size: 17 residues. CDR1 is SGDLS, CDR2 YYNGEE, per germline. V lost 1 base to trimming and J lost 13 bases; unmatched junction nucleotides: 18. The DNA for the CDR3 is TGTGCCAGCAGCGTATCCCCCGACAGGGGATGGTCGAAGACACTGTTTTTT. Protein sequence: CASSVSPDRGWSKTLFF.

V gene TRBV9 combines with J gene TRBJ1-2; no definite D call. The V end lost 3 bases, the J end lost 2 bases, and 14 bases lay between the germline ends. Germline V gene data show CDR1 as SGDLS and CDR2 as YYNGEE. The CDR3 contains 15 residues. The CDR3: CASSASVGENYGYTF. As DNA, the CDR3 is TGTGCCAGCAGCGCATCCGTCGGGGAAAACTATGGCTACACCTTC.